Listed here are 3 T cell receptor beta chains from one sample, sequenced in a study of T cells expressing NK-cell markers. TCRdb reprocessed the 5' RACE reads and reports one entry per CDR3 protein, with no DNA. The sample has roughly 300,000 distinct CDR3 sequences, and its top ten clones hold roughly 4.2%. Sequencing was performed on blood T cells: a sorted CD56 or NKG2C T cell subset, CD4+ or CD8+ T cells, or bulk PBMC T cells (not recorded which). The source is a woman aged 18 to 75 in good health.

This sequence joins TRBV7-2 and TRBJ1-5; TCRdb returns TRBD1, unconfirmable since there is no DNA. This CDR3 is built from 15 residues. Germline V gene data show CDR1 as SGHTA and CDR2 as FQGNSA. The CDR3 is CASSPDSVPNQPQHF.

V is TRBV7-9 and J is TRBJ1-4; TCRdb's D call, TRBD1, is unchecked because there is no DNA. This CDR3 has 17 residues. Germline CDR1 reads SEHNR; CDR2 reads FQNEAQ (reference sequence). Here the CDR3 reads CASSYRRPGQGNEKLFF.

The genes are TRBV20-1 and TRBJ2-1; TCRdb calls TRBD1, which cannot be checked without DNA. The CDR3 spans 14 residues. Germline CDR1 is DFQATT and CDR2 is SNEGSKA (reference sequence). The CDR3 sequence is CSAPPTSSYNEQFF.